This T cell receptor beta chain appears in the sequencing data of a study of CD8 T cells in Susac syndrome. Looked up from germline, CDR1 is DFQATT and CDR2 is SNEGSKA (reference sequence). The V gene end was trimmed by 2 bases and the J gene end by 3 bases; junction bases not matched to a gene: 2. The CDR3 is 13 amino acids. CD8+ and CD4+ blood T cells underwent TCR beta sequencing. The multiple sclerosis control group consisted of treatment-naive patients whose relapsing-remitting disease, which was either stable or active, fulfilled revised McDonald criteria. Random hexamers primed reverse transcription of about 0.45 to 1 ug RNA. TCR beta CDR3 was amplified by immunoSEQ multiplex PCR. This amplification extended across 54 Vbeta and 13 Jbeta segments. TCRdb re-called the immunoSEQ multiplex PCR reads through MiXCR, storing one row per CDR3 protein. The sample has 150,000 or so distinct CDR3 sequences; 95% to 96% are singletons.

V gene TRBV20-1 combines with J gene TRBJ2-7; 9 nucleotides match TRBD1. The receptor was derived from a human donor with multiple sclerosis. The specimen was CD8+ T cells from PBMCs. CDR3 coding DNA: TGCAGTGCTAGACGGACAGGGGACTACGAGCAGTACTTC. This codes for CSARRTGDYEQYF.